This T cell receptor beta chain derives from a study of monozygotic twins with inflammatory bowel disease. Germline V lookup: CDR1 DFQATT, CDR2 SNEGSKA (reference sequence). The CDR3 has 14 amino acids. TCRdb re-called the 5' RACE reads and shows each CDR3 protein once, DNA omitted. The table lists roughly 160,000 distinct CDR3 sequences. Sample: blood. The TCR originated in a human donor with ulcerative colitis or Crohn's disease, or a healthy co-twin of an affected twin (not recorded which). V and J are TRBV20-1 and TRBJ1-4; the D call of TRBD1 rests on TCRdb alone, since no DNA is present to check it. CDR3 loop: CSASRQLSNEKLFF.